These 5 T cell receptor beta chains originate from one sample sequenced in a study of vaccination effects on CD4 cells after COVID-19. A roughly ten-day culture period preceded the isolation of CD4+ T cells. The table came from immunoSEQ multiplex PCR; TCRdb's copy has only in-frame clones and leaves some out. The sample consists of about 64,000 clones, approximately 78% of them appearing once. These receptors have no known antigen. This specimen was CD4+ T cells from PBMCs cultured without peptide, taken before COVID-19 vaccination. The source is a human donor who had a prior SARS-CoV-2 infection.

The CDR3 is CASSYVTGGSYGYTF. The DNA of the CDR3 is TGTGCCAGCAGTTACGTGACAGGGGGTTCCTATGGCTACACCTTC. The rearrangement links TRBV6-5 to TRBJ1-2, with 9 bases fitting TRBD1. CDR3 length: 15 residues. The V gene end was trimmed by 2 bases and the J gene end by 4 bases; junction bases not matched to a gene: 5. The germline V gene has CDR1 MNHEY and CDR2 SVGAGI.

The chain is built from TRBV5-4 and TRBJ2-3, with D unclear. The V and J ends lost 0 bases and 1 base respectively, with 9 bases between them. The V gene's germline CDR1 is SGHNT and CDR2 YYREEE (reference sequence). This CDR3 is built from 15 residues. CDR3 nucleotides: TGTGCCAGCAGCTTGGACCGTCAGGGCACAGATACGCAGTATTTT. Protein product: CASSLDRQGTDTQYF.

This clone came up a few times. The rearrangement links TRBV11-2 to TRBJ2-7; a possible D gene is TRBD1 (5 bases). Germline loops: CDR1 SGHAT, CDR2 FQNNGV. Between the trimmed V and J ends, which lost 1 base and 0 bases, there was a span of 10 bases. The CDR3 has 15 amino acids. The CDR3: CASSLVLDNSYEQYF. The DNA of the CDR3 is TGTGCCAGCAGCTTAGTCCTGGACAACTCCTACGAGCAGTACTTC.

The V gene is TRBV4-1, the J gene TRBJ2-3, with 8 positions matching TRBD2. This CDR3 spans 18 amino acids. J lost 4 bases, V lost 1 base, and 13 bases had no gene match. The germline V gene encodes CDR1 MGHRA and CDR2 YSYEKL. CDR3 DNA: TGCGCCAGCAGCCAAGGGGTCGTCGCGGGGGGAAGCGCAGATACGCAGTATTTT. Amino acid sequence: CASSQGVVAGGSADTQYF.

CDR3 sequence (DNA): TGTGCCAGCAGCGTAAACTGGGACAGGTCCGCCGGGGAGCTGTTTTTT. Translated: CASSVNWDRSAGELFF. The V and J genes are TRBV5-4 and TRBJ2-2, with 8 bases identical to TRBD1. The germline V gene has CDR1 SGHNT and CDR2 YYREEE (reference sequence). This CDR3 is built from 16 residues. V was clipped by 4 bases and J by 6 bases; unmatched bases: 11.